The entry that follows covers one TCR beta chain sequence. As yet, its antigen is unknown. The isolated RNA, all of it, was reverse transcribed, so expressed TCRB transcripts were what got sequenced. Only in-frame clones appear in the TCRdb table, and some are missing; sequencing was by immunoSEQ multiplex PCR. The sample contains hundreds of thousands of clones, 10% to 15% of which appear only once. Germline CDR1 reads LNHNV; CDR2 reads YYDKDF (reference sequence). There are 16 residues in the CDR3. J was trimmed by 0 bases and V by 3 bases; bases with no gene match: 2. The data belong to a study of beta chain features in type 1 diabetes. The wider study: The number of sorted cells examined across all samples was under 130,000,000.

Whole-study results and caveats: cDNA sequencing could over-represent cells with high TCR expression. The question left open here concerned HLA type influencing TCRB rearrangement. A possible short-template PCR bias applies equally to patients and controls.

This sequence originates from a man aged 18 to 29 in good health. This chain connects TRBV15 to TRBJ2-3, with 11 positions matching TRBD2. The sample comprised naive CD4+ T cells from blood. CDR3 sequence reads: CATSRGTSGSTDTQYF. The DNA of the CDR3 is TGTGCCACCAGCAGGGGGACTAGCGGTAGCACAGATACGCAGTATTTT. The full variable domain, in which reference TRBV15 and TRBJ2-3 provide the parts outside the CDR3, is DAMVIQNPRYQVTQFGKPVTLSCSQTLNHNVMYWYQQKSSQAPKLLFHYYDKDFNNEADTPDNFQSRRPNTSFCFLDIRSPGLGDTAMYLCATSRGTSGSTDTQYFGPGTRLTVL.